This entry lists 28 T cell receptor beta chains sequenced from one sample in a study of blood T cell repertoires in COVID-19. Sequenced by immunoSEQ multiplex PCR; TCRdb stores in-frame clones only, minus some. The data contain about 100,000 clones, approximately 88% of them seen just once; the ten biggest clones take up around 7%. Sequenced: peripheral blood. These receptors were obtained from a man over 45 with active or convalescent COVID-19.

The chain joins TRBV30 to TRBJ2-1, with TRBD2 identical over 7 bases. There are 14 residues in the CDR3. V lost 8 bases and J lost 4; bases outside the gene matches: 11. Per germline, CDR1 GTSNPN and CDR2 SVGIG (reference sequence). This chain's CDR3 is CARMGGGAYNEQFF. CDR3 in DNA: TGTGCCCGGATGGGGGGAGGGGCTTACAATGAGCAGTTCTTC.

The V and J genes are TRBV27 and TRBJ2-7, with D perhaps matching TRBD1 (6 bases). Germline V CDR1 and CDR2: MNHEY, SMNVEV (reference sequence). Trimming pared 5 bases from V and 6 bases from J, leaving 17 bases between. There are 14 residues in the CDR3. The CDR3 nucleotides read TGTGCCAGCAGTCACCGGGACACTCCAAGCGAGCAGTACTTC. It codes for CASSHRDTPSEQYF.

This chain uses TRBV29-1 with TRBJ1-5; tentative D call: TRBD1 (6 bases). This CDR3 has 13 residues. Germline V gene data show CDR1 as SQVTM and CDR2 as ANQGSEA. In DNA form, the CDR3 reads TGCAGTGGGGAAGGGGGTGGCAATCAGCCCCAGCATTTT. Translating it yields CSGEGGGNQPQHF.

V and J are TRBV12-3 or TRBV12-4 and TRBJ1-1; TRBD1 might be the D (6 bases). Trimming removed 5 bases at V and 10 bases at J, with 14 bases between. The CDR3 is 12 amino acids. CDR3 residues: CASSPTGYGAFF. CDR3 nucleotide sequence: TGTGCCAGCAGTCCAACAGGGTACGGAGCTTTCTTT.

V usage is TRBV7-2 and J usage is TRBJ2-2, with D possibly TRBD1 on 5 matching bases. V lost 5 bases, J lost 6 bases, and 10 bases lay in between. This CDR3 region has 13 residues. Germline lookup yields CDR1 SGHTA and CDR2 FQGNSA. The CDR3 sequence: CASSPQDAGELFF. In DNA, the CDR3 is TGTGCCAGCAGCCCACAGGACGCCGGGGAGCTGTTTTTT. The complete variable domain, with remaining parts taken from reference TRBV7-2 and TRBJ2-2, reads GAGVSQSPSNKVTEKGKDVELRCDPISGHTALYWYRQSLGQGLEFLIYFQGNSAPDKSGLPSDRFSAERTGGSVSTLTIQRTQQEDSAVYLCASSPQDAGELFFGEGSRLTVL.

The chain recombines TRBV12-3 or TRBV12-4 with TRBJ2-3; no firm D call. The CDR3 totals 13 residues. The V end was cut by 2 bases, the J end by 0 bases, with 3 bases between. The CDR3: CASSLPSTDTQYF. The CDR3 DNA follows: TGTGCCAGCAGTTTACCAAGCACAGATACGCAGTATTTT.

This clone was counted only a few times. The chain combines TRBV5-4 with TRBJ1-6; no clear D gene. This CDR3 spans 12 amino acids. CDR1 is SGHNT, CDR2 YYREEE, per germline (reference sequence). V lost 4 bases and J 5 bases, leaving 4 bases between the germline ends. The CDR3 is CASSADNSPLHF. CDR3 coding DNA: TGTGCCAGCAGCGCAGATAATTCACCCCTCCACTTT.

Comment on this clone: The CDR3 end shows no conserved phenylalanine or tryptophan, and so a read error is likely. It is unclear where the CDR3 begins or ends on the DNA, so no DNA is shown, and the CDR3 is as TCRdb lists it. This chain joins TRBV20-1 and TRBJ1-1. Germline CDR1 and CDR2: DFQATT and SNEGSKA (reference sequence). The CDR3 is 8 amino acids in total, end residues counted. The CDR3 sequence: CSARASIL.

This clone has just a few counts. J is TRBJ1-5 and V is TRBV10-2; D is uncertain. V dropped 7 bases and J dropped 0 bases, with 13 bases sitting between them. Germline V CDR1 and CDR2: WSHSY, SAAADI. CDR3 length: 15 residues. The CDR3 spells CASTLTLHSNQPQHF. CDR3 DNA: TGCGCCAGCACCTTGACTCTCCATAGCAATCAGCCCCAGCATTTT.

V usage is TRBV27 and J usage is TRBJ2-7; tentative D call: TRBD1 (6 bases). The V and J ends lost 7 bases and 5 bases respectively, with 18 bases between them. The CDR3 length is 14 residues. Germline V lookup: CDR1 MNHEY, CDR2 SMNVEV (reference sequence). The CDR3 is CASKIHFRGHEQYF. CDR3 nucleotide sequence: TGTGCCAGCAAGATCCATTTCAGGGGCCACGAGCAGTACTTC.

V usage is TRBV18 and J usage is TRBJ2-2; 8 bases align to TRBD1. The germline CDR1 and CDR2 sequences are KGHSH and LQKENI. The V and J ends lost 6 bases and 3 bases, in that order; junction bases with no gene match: 6. This CDR3 is 15 amino acids long. The CDR3 sequence: CASSYGQGYTGELFF. The CDR3 DNA reads TGTGCCAGCTCCTACGGACAGGGATACACCGGGGAGCTGTTTTTT.

V usage is TRBV19 and J usage is TRBJ1-6, with D possibly TRBD1 on 5 matching bases. Germline V gene data show CDR1 as LNHDA and CDR2 as SQIVND (reference sequence). Trimming took 6 bases from V and 7 from J, leaving 19 bases between them. CDR3 length: 16 residues. This CDR3 reads CASSRLRDGGNSPLHF. The CDR3 DNA reads as TGTGCCAGTAGCCGTCTCCGGGACGGAGGGAATTCACCCCTCCACTTT.

This chain links TRBV9 with TRBJ2-1; 9 bases agree with TRBD2. Germline V lookup: CDR1 SGDLS, CDR2 YYNGEE. V was pared by 2 bases and J by 3 bases, with 9 bases of the junction left unmatched. CDR3 length: 17 amino acids. The CDR3 nucleotides are TGTGCCAGCAGCGTCGAGAGGGCTAGCGGGATCTACAATGAGCAGTTCTTC. This translates into CASSVERASGIYNEQFF.

The CDR3 loop is CASSLEGQVHSPLHF. As DNA, the CDR3 is TGCGCCAGCAGCTTGGAGGGACAGGTACATTCACCCCTCCACTTT. The J gene is TRBJ1-6, the V gene TRBV5-1; 8 bases agree with TRBD1. The CDR3 totals 15 residues. Germline V CDR1 and CDR2: SGHRS, YFSETQ. V shed 0 bases, J shed 8 bases, and the junction held 4 bases outside the gene matches.

This chain connects TRBV6-5 to TRBJ2-5, with TRBD2 matching 7 bases. This CDR3 region has 16 residues. The V gene end was trimmed by 0 bases and the J gene end by 4 bases; junction bases not matched to a gene: 8. Germline values: CDR1 MNHEY, CDR2 SVGAGI. The CDR3 reads CASSYSRQGGGETQYF. CDR3 in DNA: TGTGCCAGCAGTTACTCACGGCAGGGCGGGGGAGAGACCCAGTACTTC.

In regard to this clone: An end of the junction does not agree with germline; a read error may underlie this. The chain joins TRBV7-7 to TRBJ2-1; 7 nucleotides agree with TRBD2. The CDR3 contains 13 residues. Per the germline V gene, CDR1 is SSHAT and CDR2 is FNYEAQ (reference sequence). CDR3 amino acids: CASSLAGEGQQFF. In nucleotides, the CDR3 is TGTGCTAGCAGCTTGGCGGGAGAGGGTCAGCAGTTCTTC.

The J gene is TRBJ1-1, the V gene TRBV7-9; tentatively, D is TRBD1 (5 bases). Trimming stripped 2 bases from V and 5 bases from J, with 9 bases between. Germline values: CDR1 SEHNR, CDR2 FQNEAQ (reference sequence). The CDR3 sequence is 13 residues long. In DNA form, the CDR3 reads TGTGCCAGCAGCTTAAAACAGGAGACTGAAGCTTTCTTT. Protein sequence: CASSLKQETEAFF.

This rearrangement joins TRBV28 to TRBJ2-1; maybe TRBD1 (8 bases). This CDR3 has 15 amino acids. In germline, CDR1 is MDHEN, CDR2 SYDVKM. Deletions cut 3 bases from V and 8 bases from J, with 17 bases between. The CDR3 loop is CASSFTGGGSDEQFF. CDR3 nucleotides: TGTGCCAGCAGTTTTACAGGGGGGGGAAGCGATGAGCAGTTCTTC.

The chain couples TRBV21-1 to TRBJ1-1; the D call TRBD1 from the table was never checked on the DNA. TRBV21-1 is marked as a pseudogene. This CDR3 comprises 17 residues. CDR3: CASAGTGVNPMNTEAFF. CDR3 sequence (DNA): TGTGCCAGCGCCGGGACAGGGGTTAATCCCATGAACACTGAAGCTTTCTTT.

The rearrangement links TRBV19 to TRBJ2-4, with D maybe TRBD1 (5 bases). The V end was cut by 0 bases, the J end by 11 bases, with 5 bases between. The CDR3 sequence is 11 residues long. The germline V gene encodes CDR1 LNHDA and CDR2 SQIVND (reference sequence). CDR3 region: CASSIEGVQYF. The DNA of the CDR3 is TGTGCCAGTAGTATAGAAGGGGTTCAGTACTTC. The whole variable domain, remainder taken from reference TRBV19 and TRBJ2-4, is DGGITQSPKYLFRKEGQNVTLSCEQNLNHDAMYWYRQDPGQGLRLIYYSQIVNDFQKGDIAEGYSVSREKKESFPLTVTSAQKNPTAFYLCASSIEGVQYFGAGTRLSVL.

This clone was detected once. V gene TRBV4-2 combines with J gene TRBJ1-1; D not certain. Trimming took 7 bases from V and 3 from J, leaving 15 bases between them. Germline V gene data show CDR1 as LGHNA and CDR2 as YNFKEQ. The CDR3 length is 14 residues. As DNA, the CDR3 is TGTGCCAGCACGGCTCTGATCCGCCACACTGAAGCTTTCTTT. Its translation: CASTALIRHTEAFF.

This chain links TRBV4-1 with TRBJ2-5, with TRBD1 matching over 9 bases. Germline CDR1 and CDR2: MGHRA and YSYEKL. CDR3 length: 16 residues. Trimming took 5 bases from V and 3 from J; bases not matched to a gene: 10. CDR3 bases: TGCGCCAGCAGCTATTACTCCGGGACAGGGAAAGAGACCCAGTACTTC. It encodes CASSYYSGTGKETQYF.

The J gene is TRBJ1-6, the V gene TRBV13; possible D gene TRBD1, 5 bases. The CDR3 spans 16 residues. Germline assignment: CDR1 PRHDT and CDR2 FYEKMQ (reference sequence). Trimming left V 0 bases short and J 7 bases short, with 13 bases between. CDR3 in amino acids: CASSLGQGGANSPLHF. CDR3 coding DNA: TGTGCCAGCAGCTTAGGCCAGGGAGGGGCAAATTCACCCCTCCACTTT.

The table lists this clone with a few counts. This rearrangement joins TRBV24-1 to TRBJ1-5; possible D gene TRBD1, 6 bases. Trimming took off 5 bases at V and 6 bases at J, with 10 bases between the two ends. CDR3 length: 13 residues. Looked up from germline, CDR1 is KGHDR and CDR2 is SFDVKD. CDR3 protein: CATSASGAQPQHF. The CDR3 DNA reads as TGTGCCACCAGTGCATCAGGGGCTCAGCCCCAGCATTTT.

The chain links TRBV11-2 to TRBJ2-1; 12 nucleotides line up with TRBD2. Germline V lookup: CDR1 SGHAT, CDR2 FQNNGV. J gave up 6 bases and V 3 bases, and 6 bases lay outside the gene matches. This CDR3 is 16 amino acids long. The CDR3 region is CASSFRLAGAGNEQFF. The CDR3 coding sequence is TGTGCCAGCAGCTTTCGACTAGCGGGAGCAGGCAATGAGCAGTTCTTC.

This chain uses TRBV19 with TRBJ1-4; the D gene is possibly TRBD1 (6 bases). V lost 4 bases, J lost 4 bases, and 13 bases lay in between. In germline, CDR1 is LNHDA, CDR2 SQIVND (reference sequence). This CDR3 comprises 15 residues. CDR3 region: CASSTRTASNEKLFF. The DNA for the CDR3 is TGTGCCAGTAGTACGCGGACAGCAAGTAATGAAAAACTGTTTTTT.

This chain joins TRBV27 and TRBJ2-2; D call uncertain. The CDR3 has 13 amino acids. The germline CDR1 and CDR2 sequences are MNHEY and SMNVEV (reference sequence). V was shortened by 11 bases and J by 0 bases, with 10 bases between the two germline ends. The CDR3 region is CAGGVANTGELFF. The DNA for the CDR3 is TGTGCCGGCGGAGTAGCGAACACCGGGGAGCTGTTTTTT.

The chain couples TRBV5-1 to TRBJ2-7; 12 nucleotides match TRBD1. After removal of 0 bases from V and 5 bases from J, the junction contained 12 bases not matched to a gene. Per the germline V gene, CDR1 is SGHRS and CDR2 is YFSETQ. CDR3 length: 18 residues. The CDR3 is CASSLGPPSGTGGHEQYF. For the CDR3, the DNA is TGCGCCAGCAGCTTGGGGCCCCCCTCCGGGACAGGGGGCCACGAGCAGTACTTC.